Below are 20 T cell receptor beta chains sequenced from a single sample in a study of identical twins. Each CDR3 protein is one row after TCRdb ran MiXCR on the 5' RACE reads. This sample has about 290,000 distinct CDR3 sequences, with nearly 9.5% found just once. This sample also belongs to another study, concerning yellow fever vaccine responses in identical twins.

Sequences were obtained from CD8+ T cells sorted from blood. The receptor set was obtained from a woman aged 18-29 years in good health.

The rearrangement joins TRBV4-3 to TRBJ1-2; 8 bases match TRBD1. The CDR3 covers 15 residues. CDR1 and CDR2 (germline): LGHNA, YSLEER. J lost 7 bases, V lost 0 bases, and 7 bases had no gene match. The DNA for the CDR3 is TGCGCCAGCAGCCAAGACAGGTGGACAGGGATTGGCTACACCTTC. Its protein product is CASSQDRWTGIGYTF.

This clonotype was recorded many times. CDR3 loop: CASSLGRYETQYF. As DNA, the CDR3 is TGTGCCAGCAGCTTAGGCCGGTATGAGACCCAGTACTTC. This chain connects TRBV7-9 to TRBJ2-5; D call uncertain. V was clipped by 1 base and J by 5 bases, with 8 bases between them. The CDR3 is 13 residues long. Germline-derived CDR1 and CDR2 are SEHNR and FQNEAQ (reference sequence).

This clonotype was detected only a few times. The chain links TRBV6-1 to TRBJ2-7; TRBD2 matches at 8 bases. The ends lost 6 bases at V and 5 bases at J; junction bases unmatched: 9. The germline gives CDR1 MNHNS, CDR2 SASEGT. The CDR3 is made up of 14 amino acids. The CDR3 DNA reads TGTGCCAGCAGCCCGGGACTAGGTATCCACGAGCAGTACTTC. Translating it yields CASSPGLGIHEQYF.

This clonotype has only a few counts. The chain couples TRBV20-1 to TRBJ1-6; D unclear. The CDR3 consists of 15 residues. The germline V gene has CDR1 DFQATT and CDR2 SNEGSKA (reference sequence). The V and J ends lost 6 bases and 9 bases respectively, with 21 bases between them. CDR3 nucleotide sequence: TGCAGTGCCCAAGAGGGCGTCGGGGTTAGTTCACCCCTCCACTTT. Protein product: CSAQEGVGVSSPLHF.

The chain employs TRBV4-1 and TRBJ1-2; 7 positions agree with TRBD1. This CDR3 comprises 17 residues. V lost 1 base to trimming and J lost 4 bases; unmatched junction nucleotides: 12. Germline values: CDR1 MGHRA, CDR2 YSYEKL. CDR3 sequence: CASSQVTGTKGSYGYTF. Written as DNA, the CDR3 is TGCGCCAGCAGCCAAGTGACAGGGACCAAAGGTTCCTATGGCTACACCTTC.

The rearrangement links TRBV15 to TRBJ2-5; 10 positions agree with TRBD1. V was pared by 4 bases and J by 9 bases, with 2 bases of the junction left unmatched. Per the germline V gene, CDR1 is LNHNV and CDR2 is YYDKDF (reference sequence). The CDR3 sequence is 12 residues long. DNA of the CDR3: TGTGCCACCAGCAAGACAGGGGGCTCCCAGTACTTC. Amino acids: CATSKTGGSQYF.

The V call is TRBV24-1, the J call TRBJ2-5, with a weak D call TRBD1 (5 bases). The CDR3 spans 13 residues. The V gene lost 7 bases and the J gene lost 5 bases, with 13 bases spanning the gap. Looked up from germline, CDR1 is KGHDR and CDR2 is SFDVKD. The CDR3 nucleotides are TGTGCCACCAGGGCGACAGCTGGGGAGACCCAGTACTTC. Its translation: CATRATAGETQYF.

At least ten counts were recorded for this clonotype. The chain has TRBV20-1 and TRBJ2-1; unclear D gene. The CDR3 covers 13 residues. V lost 2 bases to trimming and J lost 3 bases, with 8 bases between them. Germline values: CDR1 DFQATT, CDR2 SNEGSKA (reference sequence). The CDR3 bases are TGCAGTGCTAGACTAGTTCGCTACAATGAGCAGTTCTTC. This gives the protein CSARLVRYNEQFF.

This clonotype was found many times. The rearrangement uses TRBV11-2 and TRBJ2-7; 9 bases match TRBD2. Trimming took 5 bases from V and 2 from J; bases not matched to a gene: 10. Germline V gene data show CDR1 as SGHAT and CDR2 as FQNNGV. The CDR3 sequence is 16 residues long. The DNA of the CDR3 is TGTGCCAGCAGCATCCCCTTGGGACTAGCAACCTACGAGCAGTACTTC. Its protein product is CASSIPLGLATYEQYF.

As DNA, the CDR3 is TGCAGTGCTCCTGACAGGGGGCACAATGAGCAGTTCTTC. Translation: CSAPDRGHNEQFF. The chain employs TRBV20-1 and TRBJ2-1; 10 nucleotides align to TRBD1. Germline loops: CDR1 DFQATT, CDR2 SNEGSKA (reference sequence). Losses at the gene ends were 5 bases for V and 5 bases for J; bases not matched to a gene: 3. The CDR3 has 13 residues.

This clonotype was observed a handful of times. This chain links TRBV10-2 with TRBJ2-5; 7 bases match TRBD2. In germline, CDR1 is WSHSY, CDR2 SAAADI. The length of the CDR3 is 17 residues. V shed 0 bases, J shed 0 bases, and the junction held 7 bases outside the gene matches. The CDR3 DNA is TGCGCCAGCAGTGAGTCCGCCGTGAGCGGGAACCAAGAGACCCAGTACTTC. It codes for CASSESAVSGNQETQYF.

This clonotype came up a few times. V gene TRBV10-3 combines with J gene TRBJ2-4, with 10 bases fitting TRBD1. Germline V gene data show CDR1 as ENHRY and CDR2 as SYGVKD. V gave up 3 bases and J gave up 6 bases; unmatched junction bases: 5. This CDR3 is 15 amino acids long. In DNA form, the CDR3 reads TGTGCCATCAGTGATTCGACAGGGGGCATAAACATTCAGTACTTC. This gives the protein CAISDSTGGINIQYF.

The sample holds a few counts of this clonotype. The rearrangement uses TRBV7-3 and TRBJ2-5; D uncertain. The germline V gene encodes CDR1 SGHTA and CDR2 FQGTGA. The germline V and J ends were trimmed by 0 bases and 5 bases, with 10 bases remaining between them. The CDR3 consists of 14 residues. The CDR3 DNA reads as TGTGCCAGCAGCTTAACAGGGTACGGTGAGACCCAGTACTTC. It translates to CASSLTGYGETQYF. The whole variable domain, filled in from reference TRBV7-3 and TRBJ2-5, reads GAGVSQTPSNKVTEKGKYVELRCDPISGHTALYWYRQSLGQGPEFLIYFQGTGAADDSGLPNDRFFAVRPEGSVSTLKIQRTERGDSAVYLCASSLTGYGETQYFGPGTRLLVL.

The table lists this clonotype with a few counts. The rearrangement joins TRBV15 to TRBJ2-3; 13 positions match TRBD2. The CDR3 totals 18 residues. Germline CDR1 LNHNV, CDR2 YYDKDF (reference sequence). Trimming removed 1 base from V and 3 bases from J; junction bases left unmatched: 7. The CDR3 region is CATSRAQLAGGLTDTQYF. DNA of the CDR3: TGTGCCACCAGCAGAGCACAACTAGCGGGGGGGCTAACAGATACGCAGTATTTT.

In nucleotides, the CDR3 is TGTGCCACCAGCGCAGAACACAGGGGGGTCGGGGAGCTGTTTTTT. This sequence encodes CATSAEHRGVGELFF. The chain couples TRBV15 to TRBJ2-2; 8 bases fit TRBD1. The length of the CDR3 is 15 residues. CDR1 is LNHNV, CDR2 YYDKDF, per germline (reference sequence). V dropped 5 bases and J dropped 7; count of bases not matched to a gene: 9.

This clonotype was seen more than once but under ten times. This chain uses TRBV20-1 with TRBJ1-2; TRBD1 matches 7 bases. This CDR3 comprises 13 residues. After removal of 2 bases from V and 6 bases from J, the junction contained 6 bases not matched to a gene. CDR1 is DFQATT, CDR2 SNEGSKA, per germline (reference sequence). For the CDR3, the DNA is TGCAGTGCTAGACCCCCCGACAGGGATGGCTACACCTTC. Protein sequence: CSARPPDRDGYTF.

In this sample, this clonotype turned up many times. The rearrangement joins TRBV7-2 to TRBJ2-2; 7 bases line up with TRBD1. This CDR3 is built from 15 residues. J was trimmed by 2 bases and V by 2 bases; bases with no gene match: 2. Germline CDR1 and CDR2: SGHTA and FQGNSA. The CDR3 here is CASSLKGANTGELFF. Here the CDR3 DNA reads TGTGCCAGCAGCTTAAAGGGGGCTAACACCGGGGAGCTGTTTTTT.

This CDR3 is CASSLITGDTQYF. The CDR3 nucleotides are TGTGCCAGCAGCTTAATCACAGGGGATACGCAGTATTTT. The chain employs TRBV7-3 and TRBJ2-3; possible D gene TRBD1, 6 bases. CDR3 length: 13 amino acids. V lost 1 base and J lost 6, with 8 bases in between. Germline V gene sequence: CDR1 SGHTA, CDR2 FQGTGA.

The chain couples TRBV29-1 to TRBJ1-1; D is undetermined. Germline CDR1 reads SQVTM; CDR2 reads ANQGSEA. Deletions cut 4 bases from V and 6 bases from J, with 9 bases between. The CDR3 extends over 11 amino acids. CDR3 protein: CSVVGAPEAFF. Here the CDR3 DNA reads TGCAGCGTTGTTGGCGCACCTGAAGCTTTCTTT.

This clonotype was detected ten times or more. The chain couples TRBV20-1 to TRBJ2-7; the match to TRBD1 covers 8 bases. Germline CDR1 DFQATT, CDR2 SNEGSKA (reference sequence). V trimming: 5 bases; J trimming: 1 base; junction bases outside the gene matches: 4. CDR3 length: 13 residues. The CDR3 sequence: CSAETGDSYEQYF. The CDR3 DNA reads as TGCAGTGCTGAGACAGGGGATTCCTACGAGCAGTACTTC.